This section outlines one T cell receptor beta chain sequence together with its context. Its antigen remains unknown. The germline V gene encodes CDR1 SGHTA and CDR2 FQGNSA. Trimming cost V 3 bases and J 6 bases, with 13 bases left between them. The CDR3 extends over 14 amino acids. This sample was taken from a study of CD4 T cells in relation to SARS-CoV-2 and coronaviruses. Turning to the study itself: PBMCs were cultured with antigen for roughly 11 days before TCR beta sequencing. Findings and limits, study-wide: The cross-reactivity analysis covered only spike protein, not other viral proteins.

The unexposed donors gave CD4+ T cells in about 2010-2019, prior to COVID-19. After roughly 9 days of culture, CD4+ T cells were isolated. Unexposed-donor CD4+ T cells were probed with SARS-CoV-2 S/N and four cold-coronavirus spikes, cells permitting. Produced via immunoSEQ multiplex PCR; TCRdb's table is partial and in-frame only. The data hold about 26,000 clones, with 73% observed a single time. J is TRBJ2-3 and V is TRBV7-2; weak D call: TRBD1 (5 bases). Sequenced material: CD4+ T cells from PBMCs, cultured in vitro. This clonotype originated in a human donor in good health. The CDR3 is CASSFQGLTDTQYF. The CDR3 bases are TGTGCCAGCAGCTTTCAGGGCCTTACGGATACGCAGTATTTT.